This T cell receptor beta chain was recorded in a study of T cell changes during pregnancy in multiple sclerosis. Assay used: immunoSEQ multiplex PCR; TCRdb lists only in-frame clones, some missing. The data hold about 54,000 clones, with more than 90% observed a single time. The V gene lost 3 bases and the J gene lost 1 base, with 11 bases spanning the gap. The CDR3 is 15 residues long. Germline V lookup: CDR1 SGDLS, CDR2 YYNGEE. The sample was peripheral blood, taken after pregnancy. This chain joins TRBV9 and TRBJ2-1; D possibly corresponds to TRBD1 (5 bases). This sequence originates from a female donor in good health, enrolled as a control in a pregnancy study. CDR3 residues: CASSAVQGSYNEQFF. The CDR3 nucleotides read TGTGCCAGCAGCGCCGTTCAGGGTTCCTACAATGAGCAGTTCTTC.